The 7 T cell receptor beta chains in this list originate from one sample, sequenced in a study of PD-L1 blockade in urothelial cancer. Time point defined: peripheral blood 6 weeks after treatment start. TCRdb keeps only in-frame clones here, not all; method: immunoSEQ multiplex PCR. Of roughly 42,000 clones listed, 91% were seen once; the top ten hold about 7.9%. The source material was PBMCs, sampled around atezolizumab (anti-PD-L1) treatment. The receptors originated from a man between 65 and 85 years old with urothelial cancer.

This clone was counted a single time. The gene calls are TRBV28 and TRBJ1-5; maybe TRBD1 (6 bases). V was clipped by 8 bases and J by 4 bases, with 12 bases between them. The CDR3 covers 13 residues. From germline, CDR1 is MDHEN and CDR2 SYDVKM. CDR3 amino acids: CASWTDTNQPQHF. In DNA, the CDR3 is TGTGCCAGCTGGACAGACACAAATCAGCCCCAGCATTTT.

The V and J genes are TRBV18 and TRBJ1-3; D is uncertain. Germline V gene data show CDR1 as KGHSH and CDR2 as LQKENI. Between the trimmed V and J ends, which lost 2 bases and 2 bases, there was a span of 16 bases. There are 17 residues in the CDR3. The CDR3 nucleotides are TGTGCCAGCTCACCAATATCGGTCGAGCAGGCTGGAAACACCATATATTTT. Translated: CASSPISVEQAGNTIYF.

The chain employs TRBV7-6 and TRBJ1-4; 9 nucleotides align to TRBD1. Germline V gives CDR1 SGHVS, CDR2 FNYEAQ. Trimming removed 5 bases from V and 4 bases from J; junction bases left unmatched: 5. CDR3 length: 15 residues. The CDR3 region is CASSPGQGLNEKLFF. DNA for the CDR3: TGTGCCAGCAGCCCGGGACAGGGTCTTAATGAAAAACTGTTTTTT.

V and J are TRBV10-3 and TRBJ2-4; D gene unclear. The V gene's germline CDR1 is ENHRY and CDR2 SYGVKD. Trimming took 0 bases from V and 7 from J, leaving 4 bases between them. This CDR3 is built from 12 residues. This chain's CDR3 is CAISESSNIQYF. For the CDR3, the DNA is TGTGCCATCAGTGAGTCGTCGAACATTCAGTACTTC.

The chain joins TRBV6-1 to TRBJ1-3; D is unclear. This CDR3 has 17 residues. Trimming removed 4 bases at V and 0 bases at J, with 16 bases between. Per the germline V gene, CDR1 is MNHNS and CDR2 is SASEGT. The CDR3 DNA is TGTGCCAGCAGTGCTACCGGAGGCACCATCTCTGGAAACACCATATATTTT. This sequence encodes CASSATGGTISGNTIYF.

The chain links TRBV9 to TRBJ1-2, with 9 positions matching TRBD1. The germline CDR1 and CDR2 sequences are SGDLS and YYNGEE. J lost 4 bases, V lost 0 bases, and 1 base had no gene match. There are 14 residues in the CDR3. CDR3 sequence: CASSVEGQGYGYTF. The CDR3 coding sequence is TGTGCCAGCAGCGTAGAGGGACAGGGCTATGGCTACACCTTC.

This rearrangement joins TRBV28 to TRBJ2-3; D is perhaps TRBD2 (6 bases). V lost 6 bases to trimming and J lost 2 bases, with 9 bases between them. Germline assignment: CDR1 MDHEN and CDR2 SYDVKM. The CDR3 runs to 13 residues. As DNA, the CDR3 is TGTGCCAGCAGGGCGGGAAACACAGATACGCAGTATTTT. It yields the protein CASRAGNTDTQYF.